The 8 T cell receptor beta chains listed next were all sequenced from one sample in a study of STAT5B mutations in CD4+ large granular lymphocyte leukemia. Here immunoSEQ multiplex PCR was the method, and the copy in TCRdb shows in-frame clones only, minus some. The sample carries just under 35,000 clones, approximately 67% recorded once. Sequencing input: CD4+ T cells from blood buffy coats. The receptors here all came from a human donor in good health.

The rearrangement joins TRBV5-6 to TRBJ2-7; D is perhaps TRBD1 (6 bases). The germline gives CDR1 SGHDT, CDR2 YYEEEE. The CDR3 extends over 13 amino acids. Between the trimmed V and J ends, which lost 4 bases and 5 bases, there was a span of 13 bases. CDR3 in DNA: TGTGCCAGCAGCCCTACCAGGGGCCACGAGCAGTACTTC. Its translation: CASSPTRGHEQYF.

V gene TRBV5-1 combines with J gene TRBJ2-3; the match to TRBD1 covers 8 bases. From germline, CDR1 is SGHRS and CDR2 YFSETQ. This CDR3 is built from 14 residues. The ends lost 3 bases at V and 4 bases at J; junction bases unmatched: 4. CDR3 amino acids: CASSSPGGPDTQYF. The CDR3 DNA follows: TGCGCCAGCAGCTCCCCAGGGGGCCCAGATACGCAGTATTTT.

V is TRBV2 and J is TRBJ2-2; D possibly corresponds to TRBD2 (6 bases). The CDR3 is 16 residues long. With 5 bases removed from V and 6 bases from J, the gap between germline ends came to 19 bases. Germline V gives CDR1 SNHLY, CDR2 FYNNEI. The CDR3 sequence is CASSYRDSNPSGELFF. The DNA of the CDR3 is TGTGCCAGCAGTTACCGGGACTCCAACCCTTCCGGGGAGCTGTTTTTT. Supplemented by reference TRBV2 and TRBJ2-2, the full variable domain reads EPEVTQTPSHQVTQMGQEVILRCVPISNHLYFYWYRQILGQKVEFLVSFYNNEISEKSEIFDDQFSVERPDGSNFTLKIRSTKLEDSAMYFCASSYRDSNPSGELFFGEGSRLTVL.

The rearrangement links TRBV7-9 to TRBJ2-5; 13 nucleotides line up with TRBD2. The CDR3 loop spans 14 amino acids. Germline CDR1 reads SEHNR; CDR2 reads FQNEAQ (reference sequence). J lost 5 bases, V lost 5 bases, and 2 bases had no gene match. CDR3 loop: CASSQGLAGETQYF. CDR3 coding DNA: TGTGCCAGCAGCCAGGGACTAGCGGGGGAGACCCAGTACTTC.

The chain uses TRBV2 and TRBJ2-1; 7 nucleotides match TRBD1. The J segment lost 4 bases and the V segment lost 4 bases, leaving 7 bases of the junction unmatched. This CDR3 contains 15 residues. The germline V gene encodes CDR1 SNHLY and CDR2 FYNNEI. The CDR3 is CASSGRGPPYNEQFF. CDR3 bases: TGTGCCAGCAGTGGTAGGGGGCCACCATACAATGAGCAGTTCTTC.

The chain recombines TRBV29-1 with TRBJ2-2; TRBD2 agrees at 9 bases. The germline CDR1 and CDR2 sequences are SQVTM and ANQGSEA. The CDR3 length is 14 residues. J was trimmed by 2 bases and V by 5 bases; bases with no gene match: 3. The CDR3 loop is CSVKTSGNTGELFF. Here the CDR3 DNA reads TGCAGCGTTAAGACTAGCGGAAACACCGGGGAGCTGTTTTTT.

The chain employs TRBV7-9 and TRBJ1-5; D is ambiguous. This CDR3 contains 14 residues. Germline values: CDR1 SEHNR, CDR2 FQNEAQ (reference sequence). V lost 1 base and J lost 6, with 10 bases in between. CDR3 nucleotides: TGTGCCAGCAGCTTAGACGGGGTTGGTCAGCCCCAGCATTTT. Its translation: CASSLDGVGQPQHF.

The rearrangement uses TRBV10-3 and TRBJ2-7, with no clear D. In germline, CDR1 is ENHRY, CDR2 SYGVKD. This CDR3 is built from 14 residues. Trimming removed 0 bases from V and 2 bases from J, with 8 bases in between. The CDR3 sequence: CAISESHGPYEQYF. The CDR3, as DNA: TGTGCCATCAGTGAGTCGCACGGTCCCTACGAGCAGTACTTC.